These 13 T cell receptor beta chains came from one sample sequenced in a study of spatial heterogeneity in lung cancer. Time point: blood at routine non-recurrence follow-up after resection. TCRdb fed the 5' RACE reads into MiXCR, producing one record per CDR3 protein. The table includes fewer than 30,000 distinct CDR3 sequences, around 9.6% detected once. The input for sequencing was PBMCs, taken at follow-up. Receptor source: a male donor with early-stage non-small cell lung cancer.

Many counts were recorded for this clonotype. The DNA of the CDR3 is TGCGCCAGCAGCCAAGATACAGATTCCAATCACGGGACCCAGCATTTT. This translates into CASSQDTDSNHGTQHF. This chain uses TRBV4-3 with TRBJ1-5; D is unresolved. This CDR3 has 16 amino acids. In germline, CDR1 is LGHNA, CDR2 YSLEER. Trimming pared 0 bases from V and 11 bases from J, leaving 20 bases between.

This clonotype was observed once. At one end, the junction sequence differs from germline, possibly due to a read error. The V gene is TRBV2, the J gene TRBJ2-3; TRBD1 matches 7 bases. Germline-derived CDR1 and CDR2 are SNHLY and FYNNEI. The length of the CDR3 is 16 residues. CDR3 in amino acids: CVSSEGTVSGTDTQYF. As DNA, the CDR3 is TGTGTCAGCAGTGAAGGGACAGTTTCCGGCACAGATACGCAGTATTTT. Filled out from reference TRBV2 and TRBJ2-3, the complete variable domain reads EPEVTQTPSHQVTQMGQEVILRCVPISNHLYFYWYRQILGQKVEFLVSFYNNEISEKSEIFDDQFSVERPDGSNFTLKIRSTKLEDSAMYFCVSSEGTVSGTDTQYFGPGTRLTVL.

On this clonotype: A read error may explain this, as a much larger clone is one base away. The CDR3 reads CTSSQDLQGPDTQYF. For the CDR3, the DNA is TGTACCAGCAGCCAAGATCTTCAGGGGCCAGATACGCAGTATTTT. The chain joins TRBV3-1 to TRBJ2-3; D might be TRBD1 (6 bases). Germline V gene sequence: CDR1 LGHDT, CDR2 YNNKEL (reference sequence). The CDR3 extends over 15 amino acids.

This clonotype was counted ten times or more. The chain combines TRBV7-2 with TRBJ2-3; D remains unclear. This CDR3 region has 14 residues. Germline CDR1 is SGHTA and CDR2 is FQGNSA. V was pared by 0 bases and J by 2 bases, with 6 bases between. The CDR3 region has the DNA TGTGCCAGCAGCTTAGCCGGATCCACAGATACGCAGTATTTT. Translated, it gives CASSLAGSTDTQYF. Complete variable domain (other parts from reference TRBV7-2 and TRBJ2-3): GAGVSQSPSNKVTEKGKDVELRCDPISGHTALYWYRQSLGQGLEFLIYFQGNSAPDKSGLPSDRFSAERTGGSVSTLTIQRTQQEDSAVYLCASSLAGSTDTQYFGPGTRLTVL.

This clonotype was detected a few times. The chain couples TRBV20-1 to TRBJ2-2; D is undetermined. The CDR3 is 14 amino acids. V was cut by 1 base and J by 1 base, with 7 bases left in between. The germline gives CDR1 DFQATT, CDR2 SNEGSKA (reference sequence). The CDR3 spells CSARVGGNTGELFF. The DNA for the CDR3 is TGCAGTGCTAGAGTAGGCGGGAACACCGGGGAGCTGTTTTTT.

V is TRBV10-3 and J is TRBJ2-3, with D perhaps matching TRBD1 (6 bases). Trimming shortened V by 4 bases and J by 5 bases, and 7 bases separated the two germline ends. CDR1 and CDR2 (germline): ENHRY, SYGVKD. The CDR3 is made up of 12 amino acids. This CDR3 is CAISVQGDTQYF. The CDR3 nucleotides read TGTGCCATCAGTGTACAGGGAGATACGCAGTATTTT.

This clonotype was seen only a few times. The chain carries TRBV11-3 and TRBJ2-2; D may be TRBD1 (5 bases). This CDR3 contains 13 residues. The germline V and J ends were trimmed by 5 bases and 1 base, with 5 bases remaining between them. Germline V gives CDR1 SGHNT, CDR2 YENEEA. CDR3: CASSTGNTGELFF. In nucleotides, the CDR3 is TGTGCCAGCAGCACAGGGAACACCGGGGAGCTGTTTTTT.

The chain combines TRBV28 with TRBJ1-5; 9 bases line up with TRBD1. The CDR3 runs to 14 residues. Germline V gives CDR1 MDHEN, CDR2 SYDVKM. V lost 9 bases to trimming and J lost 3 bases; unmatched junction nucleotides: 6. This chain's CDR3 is CASQTGGFNQPQHF. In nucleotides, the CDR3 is TGTGCCAGTCAAACAGGGGGCTTCAATCAGCCCCAGCATTTT.

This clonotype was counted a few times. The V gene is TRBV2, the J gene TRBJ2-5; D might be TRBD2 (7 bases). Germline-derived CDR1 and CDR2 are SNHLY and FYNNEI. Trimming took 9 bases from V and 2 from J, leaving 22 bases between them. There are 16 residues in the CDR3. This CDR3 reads CASFRGGNAPQETQYF. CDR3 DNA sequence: TGTGCCAGTTTTAGGGGGGGGAACGCACCTCAAGAGACCCAGTACTTC.

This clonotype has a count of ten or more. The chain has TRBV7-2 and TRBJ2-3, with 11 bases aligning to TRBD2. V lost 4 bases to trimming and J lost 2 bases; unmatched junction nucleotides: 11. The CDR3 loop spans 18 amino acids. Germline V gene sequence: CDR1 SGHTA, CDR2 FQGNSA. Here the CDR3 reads CASSWLAGGPALTDTQYF. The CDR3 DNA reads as TGTGCCAGCAGCTGGCTAGCGGGGGGTCCAGCCCTCACAGATACGCAGTATTTT.

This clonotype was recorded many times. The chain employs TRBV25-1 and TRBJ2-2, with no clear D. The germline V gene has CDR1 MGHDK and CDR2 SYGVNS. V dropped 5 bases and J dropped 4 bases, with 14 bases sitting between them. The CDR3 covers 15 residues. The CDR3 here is CASSSRGESTGELFF. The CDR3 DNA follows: TGTGCCAGCAGTTCTCGTGGGGAATCCACCGGGGAGCTGTTTTTT.

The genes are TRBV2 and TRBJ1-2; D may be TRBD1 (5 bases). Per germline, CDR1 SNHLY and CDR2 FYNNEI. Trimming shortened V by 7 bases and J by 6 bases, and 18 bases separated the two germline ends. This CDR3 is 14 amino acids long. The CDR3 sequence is CASIQEGRADGYTF. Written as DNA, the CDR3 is TGTGCCAGCATACAAGAAGGCAGGGCCGATGGCTACACCTTC.

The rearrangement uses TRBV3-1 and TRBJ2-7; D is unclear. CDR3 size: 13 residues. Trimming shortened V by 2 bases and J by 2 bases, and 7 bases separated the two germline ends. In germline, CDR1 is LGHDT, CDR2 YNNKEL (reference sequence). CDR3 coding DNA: TGTGCCAGCAGCCAACCCCGGGCCTACGAGCAGTACTTC. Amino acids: CASSQPRAYEQYF.